This T cell receptor (beta chain) is from a study of CXCR3-negative and CXCR3-positive naive CD8 T cells (dated by TCRdb to the late 2010s). Broadly, across the study: About 135 million TRB reads were obtained in total, roughly 1.5 +/- 0.3 million reads per library. Diversity and physicochemical repertoire analyses were performed on around 10 donors pooled from two independent experiments. TRBV-TRBJ cluster analysis included naive subsets from roughly 5 donors and memory cells from 3 donors. Study-wide findings and limitations: Freshly isolated PBMCs were used for most assays because CXCR3 expression went down partially after cryopreservation. Both naive subsets had comparably high repertoire diversity, while memory CD8+ T cells had much lower repertoire diversity. Because surface CD5, which has been linked to self-reactivity in mice, was comparable between naive subsets, TCR interaction strength was also inferred from TRB CDR3 physicochemical properties. Within the same donor, TRBV-TRBJ usage looked similar between naive CXCR3-negative and CXCR3-positive cells, but memory cells had distinct patterns. Compared with CXCR3-negative naive cells, CXCR3-positive naive cells had TRB CDR3s with higher hydrophobicity (lower Kidera factor 4), lower energy, and higher strength and volume indices.

For every CD8+ T cell subset, fewer than 350,000 cells were flow-sorted straight into RLT lysis buffer, and each subset was sorted in triplicate. To exclude memory contaminants, naive CD8+ T cells were stringently defined as CD45RO-CCR7+CD27+CD95-. Standard density gradient centrifugation was used to isolate peripheral blood mononuclear cells from buffy coats. A FACSAria III was used to flow-sort naive CD8+ T cells into CXCR3-negative and CXCR3-positive populations. Total RNA was extracted from sorted cells using an RNeasy Mini Kit. The CDR3 sequence holds 12 residues, the cysteine and phenylalanine included. No DNA appears here. The run used a NextSeq 550. The Human TCR Profiling Kit (MiLaboratory) was used to prepare UMI-labeled 5' RACE TRB cDNA libraries. cDNA synthesis used the entire amount of extracted RNA, and PCR amplification then used the entire amount of cDNA produced. Libraries were prepared in parallel using an identical number of PCR cycles. Regarding the original processing steps: With a requirement of at least two reads per UMI, MIGEC and MiXCR extracted about 50,000 +/- 10,000 unique UMI-labeled TRB cDNA molecules per library. An average of around 40,000 +/- 10,000 functional in-frame TRB CDR3 nucleotide clonotypes without stop codons was found per library. Diversity metrics, including normalized Shannon-Wiener and Chao1, were computed in VDJtools after downsampling to 5000 UMI-labeled TRB molecules per sample. Clonotype-size-weighted physicochemical properties of the central five CDR3 residues (interaction energy, strength, volume and Kidera factor 4) were computed in VDJtools. TCRdb reprocessed the reads and provides one entry for every CDR3 protein sequence; no DNA is given. The V and J calls and clone size are TCRdb's, not the authors'. The table for this sample lists approximately 90,000 distinct CDR3 sequences. Around 0.51% of the sample is in the top ten clones.

Of note for this clonotype: Its specific antigen is unknown.

The sequence came from a human donor in good health. Some clones in this sample may be carry-over from other donors' samples. The receptor chain draws on TRBV23-1 and TRBJ2-3. TRBV23-1 is placed among ORFs of uncertain function. Sequenced: naive CXCR3+ CD8+ T cells from blood. According to the study, the label for this sample's cell subset or site signals: CD45RO-CCR7+CD27+CD95- naive CD8+ T cells expressing CXCR3 (TNR3+). The CDR3: CASSVQEDTQYF.